This record covers a single TCR beta chain. The CDR3 extends over 13 amino acids. The trim removed 6 bases at V and 4 bases at J, leaving 3 bases unmatched. Germline-derived CDR1 and CDR2 are LNHDA and SQIVND (reference sequence). The sample comes from a study of blood T cell repertoires in COVID-19. Study context: T cells, B-cell-depleted T cells, or PBMCs supplied cDNA or gDNA.

The method was immunoSEQ multiplex PCR; TCRdb's version includes in-frame clones alone and lacks a portion of them. The repertoire holds a few hundred thousand clones, with around nine tenths as singletons. The TCR comes from a woman aged 40 to 50 who had recovered from COVID-19. The sample comprised peripheral blood. The rearrangement links TRBV19 to TRBJ1-2, with TRBD1 matching 9 bases. CDR3 loop: CASRGQGGYGYTF. As DNA, the CDR3 is TGTGCCAGTAGGGGACAGGGAGGCTATGGCTACACCTTC.